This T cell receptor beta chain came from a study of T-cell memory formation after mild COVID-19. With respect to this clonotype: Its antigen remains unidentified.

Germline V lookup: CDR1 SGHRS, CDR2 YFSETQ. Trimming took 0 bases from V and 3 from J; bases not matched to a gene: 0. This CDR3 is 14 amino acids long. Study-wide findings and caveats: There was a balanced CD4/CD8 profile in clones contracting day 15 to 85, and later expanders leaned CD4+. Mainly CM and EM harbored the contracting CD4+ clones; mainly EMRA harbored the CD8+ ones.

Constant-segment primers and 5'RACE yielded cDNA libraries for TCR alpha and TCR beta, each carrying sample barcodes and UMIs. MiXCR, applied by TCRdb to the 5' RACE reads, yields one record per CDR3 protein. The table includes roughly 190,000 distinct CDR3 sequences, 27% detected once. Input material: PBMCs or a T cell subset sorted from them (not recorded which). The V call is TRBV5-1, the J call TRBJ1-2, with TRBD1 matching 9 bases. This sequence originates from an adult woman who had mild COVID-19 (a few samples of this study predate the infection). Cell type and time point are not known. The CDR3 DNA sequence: TGCGCCAGCAGCTTGGGGACAGGGGACTATGGCTACACCTTC. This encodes CASSLGTGDYGYTF.